The 23 T cell receptor beta chains below were found in one sample sequenced in a study of T-cell reconstitution after alpha-beta-depleted transplantation in children. Using unique molecular identifiers, the investigators prepared the TCRbeta library. TCRdb ran MiXCR on the PCR reads and lists one entry per CDR3 protein. The profile shows about 610,000 distinct CDR3 sequences, about 10% of them singletons. Here the sequenced sample was PBMCs from the stem cell graft donor, taken from the stem cell graft. Receptors were obtained from a human donor who donated a stem cell graft to a child with acute myeloid leukemia.

The rearrangement uses TRBV28 and TRBJ1-1, with 12 bases matching TRBD1. The CDR3 extends over 16 amino acids. In germline, CDR1 is MDHEN, CDR2 SYDVKM. Trimming removed 5 bases from V and 5 bases from J; junction bases left unmatched: 9. Written as DNA, the CDR3 is TGTGCCAGCAGTCTAGCCGGGACAGGGGGCATGACTGAAGCTTTCTTT. As protein: CASSLAGTGGMTEAFF.

This chain connects TRBV12-3 or TRBV12-4 to TRBJ2-1; 11 bases align to TRBD2. J lost 1 base, V lost 4 bases, and 6 bases had no gene match. The CDR3 sequence is 17 residues long. CDR3 DNA sequence: TGTGCCAGCAGTTATATGGGACTAGCGGTTTCCTACAATGAGCAGTTCTTC. Its protein is CASSYMGLAVSYNEQFF.

The rearrangement uses TRBV7-2 and TRBJ2-2; 8 bases map to TRBD2. Germline assignment: CDR1 SGHTA and CDR2 FQGNSA. Losses at the gene ends were 5 bases for V and 3 bases for J; bases not matched to a gene: 5. This CDR3 is 15 amino acids long. CDR3 coding DNA: TGTGCCAGCAGCCCTCCTAGCGGGTACACCGGGGAGCTGTTTTTT. This translates into CASSPPSGYTGELFF.

This clonotype has only a few counts. The chain couples TRBV7-9 to TRBJ2-7, with 7 bases that match TRBD1. Losses at the gene ends were 3 bases for V and 0 bases for J; bases not matched to a gene: 2. The CDR3 extends over 14 amino acids. CDR1 SEHNR and CDR2 FQNEAQ come from the germline V gene (reference sequence). CDR3 bases: TGTGCCAGCAGCTTTGGGGACAGCTCCTACGAGCAGTACTTC. This codes for CASSFGDSSYEQYF. Full variable domain (rest looked up from reference TRBV7-9 and TRBJ2-7): DTGVSQNPRHKITKRGQNVTFRCDPISEHNRLYWYRQTLGQGPEFLTYFQNEAQLEKSRLLSDRFSAERPKGSFSTLEIQRTEQGDSAMYLCASSFGDSSYEQYFGPGTRLTVT.

V gene TRBV7-2 combines with J gene TRBJ2-5, with 9 bases fitting TRBD1. The CDR3 is made up of 16 amino acids. The germline V gene has CDR1 SGHTA and CDR2 FQGNSA. V shed 2 bases, J shed 5 bases, and the junction held 9 bases outside the gene matches. This CDR3 is CASSLRGQGLIETQYF. The CDR3 DNA is TGTGCCAGCAGCTTAAGGGGACAGGGTCTGATCGAGACCCAGTACTTC.

This clonotype came up many times. This sequence joins TRBV28 and TRBJ1-5; 8 nucleotides match TRBD1. Germline CDR1 is MDHEN and CDR2 is SYDVKM. The CDR3 runs to 15 residues. V shed 5 bases, J shed 2 bases, and the junction held 5 bases outside the gene matches. The CDR3 DNA reads TGTGCCAGCAGTGCAGGGGGCTTGGGCAATCAGCCCCAGCATTTT. Encoded protein: CASSAGGLGNQPQHF.

This clonotype occurred a few times. This chain uses TRBV5-1 with TRBJ1-4, with 7 positions matching TRBD1. The V gene end was trimmed by 6 bases and the J gene end by 8 bases; junction bases not matched to a gene: 10. The length of the CDR3 is 14 residues. In germline, CDR1 is SGHRS, CDR2 YFSETQ. The CDR3 DNA is TGCGCCAGCACAACGTCTGGGACAGCCGAAAAACTGTTTTTT. It codes for CASTTSGTAEKLFF.

This clonotype has a count of ten or more. The gene calls are TRBV24-1 and TRBJ2-1; D assignment may be TRBD1 or TRBD2 (5 bases each). The germline V and J ends were trimmed by 6 bases and 1 base, with 9 bases remaining between them. Per the germline V gene, CDR1 is KGHDR and CDR2 is SFDVKD. There are 14 residues in the CDR3. Here the CDR3 DNA reads TGTGCCACCAGTCGGGGACCTTCCTACAATGAGCAGTTCTTC. This sequence encodes CATSRGPSYNEQFF.

The chain has TRBV15 and TRBJ2-7; tentatively, D is TRBD2 (5 bases). The V gene's germline CDR1 is LNHNV and CDR2 YYDKDF (reference sequence). Trimming took 0 bases from V and 6 from J, leaving 12 bases between them. The CDR3 consists of 14 residues. The CDR3 is CATSREAASAEQYF. The CDR3 DNA is TGTGCCACCAGCAGAGAAGCGGCTTCAGCCGAGCAGTACTTC. The entire variable domain, with the rest obtained from reference TRBV15 and TRBJ2-7, is as follows: DAMVIQNPRYQVTQFGKPVTLSCSQTLNHNVMYWYQQKSSQAPKLLFHYYDKDFNNEADTPDNFQSRRPNTSFCFLDIRSPGLGDTAMYLCATSREAASAEQYFGPGTRLTVT.

This clonotype was picked up many times. This chain uses TRBV20-1 with TRBJ2-7; possible D gene TRBD1, 5 bases. With 2 bases removed from V and 3 bases from J, the gap between germline ends came to 17 bases. This CDR3 region has 15 residues. Germline-derived CDR1 and CDR2 are DFQATT and SNEGSKA (reference sequence). CDR3 protein: CSARRRGQTLYEQYF. For the CDR3, the DNA is TGCAGTGCTAGAAGAAGGGGCCAGACTCTCTACGAGCAGTACTTC.

A note on this clonotype: The junction does not match germline at one end; this may be a read error. The chain uses TRBV6-2 or TRBV6-3 and TRBJ2-2, with D hard to call. This CDR3 has 13 amino acids. CDR1 is MNHEY and CDR2 is SVGEGT in the germline V gene. The CDR3 nucleotides are TGTGTCAGCAGCATCTCGAGGCTGGGGGAGCTGTTTTTT. Amino acids: CVSSISRLGELFF.

The chain employs TRBV4-3 and TRBJ2-1; D ambiguous. From germline, CDR1 is LGHNA and CDR2 YSLEER. Trimming cost V 0 bases and J 2 bases, with 11 bases left between them. The CDR3 length is 16 residues. CDR3 residues: CASSQDSETAYNEQFF. The DNA for the CDR3 is TGCGCCAGCAGCCAAGATTCGGAGACTGCCTACAATGAGCAGTTCTTC.

This clonotype was seen a few times. V and J are TRBV7-2 and TRBJ2-7; TRBD2 agrees at 10 bases. The junction had 6 bases not matched to a gene; V was cut back by 5 bases and J by 5 bases. Germline CDR1 and CDR2: SGHTA and FQGNSA. The length of the CDR3 is 14 residues. The CDR3 DNA sequence: TGTGCCAGCAGCAGTTGGACTAGCGGTGACGAGCAGTACTTC. Translated, it gives CASSSWTSGDEQYF. Based on the CDR3 plus reference TRBV7-2 and TRBJ2-7, the full variable domain is GAGVSQSPSNKVTEKGKDVELRCDPISGHTALYWYRQSLGQGLEFLIYFQGNSAPDKSGLPSDRFSAERTGGSVSTLTIQRTQQEDSAVYLCASSSWTSGDEQYFGPGTRLTVT.

This clonotype has just a few counts. The J gene is TRBJ2-3, the V gene TRBV10-3, with D unclear. CDR3 length: 12 residues. V was cut by 8 bases and J by 0 bases, with 6 bases left in between. Germline V gene lookup returns CDR1 ENHRY and CDR2 SYGVKD. For the CDR3, the DNA is TGTGCCATCCAGGCTAGCACAGATACGCAGTATTTT. Encoded protein: CAIQASTDTQYF.

This clonotype was seen more than once but under ten times. The chain couples TRBV9 to TRBJ2-1, with TRBD1 as a possible D gene (6 bases). The V gene lost 4 bases and the J gene lost 5 bases, with 13 bases spanning the gap. Germline V gives CDR1 SGDLS, CDR2 YYNGEE. The CDR3 totals 14 residues. CDR3 sequence (DNA): TGTGCCAGCAGCCAGGGGCCCGTCGACAATGAGCAGTTCTTC. It yields the protein CASSQGPVDNEQFF.

In its sample, this clonotype was seen a few times. The chain recombines TRBV6-2 or TRBV6-3 with TRBJ1-2; tentatively, D is TRBD1 (6 bases). The CDR3 runs 16 residues. V was shortened by 2 bases and J by 1 base, with 14 bases between the two germline ends. The germline V gene encodes CDR1 MNHEY and CDR2 SVGEGT. CDR3 sequence reads: CASSYRDTSFNYGYTF. The CDR3 DNA reads TGTGCCAGCAGTTACCGGGACACCTCCTTTAACTATGGCTACACCTTC.

This clonotype was detected ten times or more. The genes are TRBV12-3 or TRBV12-4 and TRBJ1-2; 8 nucleotides match TRBD1. The CDR3 has 13 residues. Trimming cost V 10 bases and J 1 base; bases outside gene matches: 5. CDR3 sequence: CAIKTGDNYGYTF. CDR3 DNA: TGTGCCATCAAGACAGGGGATAACTATGGCTACACCTTC.

Ten or more counts support this clonotype. The junction differs from germline at one of its ends, possibly a read error. V gene TRBV7-9 combines with J gene TRBJ1-1, with D unclear. Germline assignment: CDR1 SEHNR and CDR2 FQNEAQ (reference sequence). CDR3 size: 12 residues. This CDR3 reads CASSLVGGEAFF. The CDR3 DNA reads as TGCGCCAGCAGCTTGGTAGGAGGTGAAGCTTTCTTT.

This clonotype appeared many times. The chain couples TRBV6-5 to TRBJ2-7; no reliable D call. This CDR3 comprises 15 residues. V lost 0 bases to trimming and J lost 3 bases, with 12 bases between them. Germline V gene lookup returns CDR1 MNHEY and CDR2 SVGAGI. The CDR3 coding sequence is TGTGCCAGCAGTTACTCGAGAGGACGGTACTACGAGCAGTACTTC. Its protein is CASSYSRGRYYEQYF.

The sample holds many counts of this clonotype. The chain joins TRBV20-1 to TRBJ2-3; D remains ambiguous. The CDR3 contains 19 residues. The ends were cut back, 1 base at V and 2 bases at J, with 25 bases in the middle. Germline V gives CDR1 DFQATT, CDR2 SNEGSKA (reference sequence). CDR3 protein: CSARVGPVTAGGDTDTQYF. The CDR3 DNA reads TGCAGTGCTAGAGTTGGGCCAGTTACAGCCGGCGGTGACACAGATACGCAGTATTTT.

This clonotype has ten or more counts. The rearrangement joins TRBV29-1 to TRBJ1-4; 7 bases map to TRBD1. The V gene end was trimmed by 5 bases and the J gene end by 10 bases; junction bases not matched to a gene: 10. The V gene's germline CDR1 is SQVTM and CDR2 ANQGSEA. The CDR3 runs to 13 residues. CDR3 residues: CSVKGQYDGKLFF. In DNA, the CDR3 is TGCAGCGTTAAGGGACAGTACGATGGAAAACTGTTTTTT.

This clonotype occurred a few times. V is TRBV29-1 and J is TRBJ2-7, with D possibly TRBD1 on 6 matching bases. V lost 3 bases and J 5 bases, leaving 17 bases between the germline ends. The germline V gene has CDR1 SQVTM and CDR2 ANQGSEA. There are 14 residues in the CDR3. DNA for the CDR3: TGCAGCGTTGACGAGGGGTGGGGGCAGAACGAGCAGTACTTC. Translating it yields CSVDEGWGQNEQYF.

The sample holds many counts of this clonotype. The V call is TRBV6-6, the J call TRBJ2-1; D is tentatively TRBD1 or TRBD2 (6 bases each). Germline V gene sequence: CDR1 MNHNY, CDR2 SVGAGI (reference sequence). The CDR3 has 13 residues. V lost 11 bases to trimming and J lost 8 bases, with 19 bases between them. The CDR3, as DNA: TGTGCCTCGGATAAGGGGGGTAGCGATGAGCAGTTCTTC. Translating it yields CASDKGGSDEQFF.